Shown below are 26 T cell receptor beta chains from a single sample sequenced in a study of neoadjuvant nivolumab and ipilimumab in lung cancer. The data were produced by immunoSEQ multiplex PCR, yet TCRdb's version contains in-frame clones alone and is incomplete. The repertoire holds some 2,500 clones, with more than 80% as singletons. Specimen: tumor tissue, collected before neoadjuvant nivolumab, alone or with ipilimumab. The origin of the receptors is an adult with non-small cell lung cancer.

About this clone: A read error may produce the germline difference seen at one junction end. The rearrangement uses TRBV7-2 and TRBJ2-7; TRBD2 matches 8 bases. The CDR3 is 13 residues long. Germline V lookup: CDR1 SGHTA, CDR2 FQGNSA. This CDR3 reads CASSLAGSYEQYF. In DNA, the CDR3 is TGTGCCAGCAGCCTAGCGGGCTCCTACGAGCAGTACTTC.

This sequence joins TRBV5-4 and TRBJ1-2; 8 bases map to TRBD1. V lost 0 bases and J lost 3; bases outside the gene matches: 7. This CDR3 has 16 residues. Germline loops: CDR1 SGHNT, CDR2 YYREEE (reference sequence). The CDR3 region is CASSLGQGTQYYGYTF. The CDR3 nucleotides read TGTGCCAGCAGCTTGGGACAGGGGACGCAGTACTATGGCTACACCTTC.

This chain links TRBV2 with TRBJ2-3; possibly TRBD2 for D (5 bases). This CDR3 is built from 15 residues. The germline V gene encodes CDR1 SNHLY and CDR2 FYNNEI. Trimming removed 5 bases at V and 2 bases at J, with 14 bases between. The CDR3 loop is CASSPIPGLTDTQYF. The CDR3 nucleotides are TGTGCCAGCAGTCCCATCCCCGGACTCACAGATACGCAGTATTTT.

About this clone: Other nucleotide sequences in the sample specify the same CDR3. The chain combines TRBV14 with TRBJ2-1; maybe TRBD2 (6 bases). CDR3 length equals 15 residues. Trimming cost V 4 bases and J 8 bases, with 18 bases left between them. Germline assignment: CDR1 SGHDN and CDR2 FVKESK. The CDR3 DNA reads TGTGCCAGCAGCCCCCGGGACCCGCCGGGGGATGAGCAGTTCTTC. Translated, it gives CASSPRDPPGDEQFF. Based on the CDR3 plus reference TRBV14 and TRBJ2-1, the full variable domain is EAGVTQFPSHSVIEKGQTVTLRCDPISGHDNLYWYRRVMGKEIKFLLHFVKESKQDESGMPNNRFLAERTGGTYSTLKVQPAELEDSGVYFCASSPRDPPGDEQFFGPGTRLTVL.

This clone appeared once. The chain combines TRBV4-2 with TRBJ2-3; D is ambiguous. Germline values: CDR1 LGHNA, CDR2 YNFKEQ. This CDR3 has 13 residues. V was shortened by 0 bases and J by 5 bases, with 6 bases between the two germline ends. CDR3 nucleotide sequence: TGTGCCAGCAGCCAAGATCCTGGAGATACGCAGTATTTT. Translation: CASSQDPGDTQYF.

This chain joins TRBV5-1 and TRBJ2-3; possible D gene TRBD2, 6 bases. This CDR3 has 14 amino acids. Between the trimmed V and J ends, which lost 5 bases and 0 bases, there was a span of 10 bases. In germline, CDR1 is SGHRS, CDR2 YFSETQ. CDR3 protein: CASSWDSSTDTQYF. Written as DNA, the CDR3 is TGCGCCAGCAGTTGGGACTCTAGCACAGATACGCAGTATTTT.

The genes are TRBV5-5 and TRBJ2-5; TRBD1 matches 9 bases. With V trimmed by 2 bases and J by 5 bases, 7 bases remained unmatched. Germline V gives CDR1 SGHKS, CDR2 YYEKEE (reference sequence). CDR3 length equals 15 residues. The CDR3 region has the DNA TGTGCCAGCAGCTTCAGGACAGGGGTTGTGGAGACCCAGTACTTC. Encoded protein: CASSFRTGVVETQYF. Looking up the rest from reference TRBV5-5 and TRBJ2-5 gives the full variable domain: DAGVTQSPTHLIKTRGQQVTLRCSPISGHKSVSWYQQVLGQGPQFIFQYYEKEERGRGNFPDRFSARQFPNYSSELNVNALLLGDSALYLCASSFRTGVVETQYFGPGTRLLVL.

This clone has just one count. The V gene is TRBV11-2, the J gene TRBJ2-3; a possible D gene is TRBD2 (6 bases). V was clipped by 5 bases and J by 0 bases, with 18 bases between them. The CDR3 is made up of 17 amino acids. Per the germline V gene, CDR1 is SGHAT and CDR2 is FQNNGV. CDR3 coding DNA: TGTGCCAGCAGCCTCCTCGTAGCGGTCCTTAGCACAGATACGCAGTATTTT. It is translated as CASSLLVAVLSTDTQYF.

This clone showed up just once. The V and J genes are TRBV10-1 and TRBJ2-1, with 8 positions matching TRBD2. The CDR3 is 15 residues long. Germline CDR1 WNHNN, CDR2 SYGVQD (reference sequence). The V and J ends lost 4 bases and 8 bases, in that order; junction bases with no gene match: 10. The CDR3 region is CASSVAGTGTDEQFF. The CDR3, as DNA: TGCGCCAGCAGTGTAGCGGGAACAGGGACCGATGAGCAGTTCTTC.

The chain carries TRBV18 and TRBJ2-1, with 8 bases identical to TRBD1. Trimming removed 2 bases from V and 6 bases from J; junction bases left unmatched: 6. The germline gives CDR1 KGHSH, CDR2 LQKENI. The CDR3 spans 15 residues. The CDR3 sequence: CASSPFRQGSNEQFF. The CDR3 DNA reads TGTGCCAGCTCACCATTTCGACAGGGGTCCAATGAGCAGTTCTTC.

The chain is built from TRBV9 and TRBJ2-2; a weak D match, TRBD2 (6 bases). Trimming took off 1 base at V and 7 bases at J, with 8 bases between the two ends. The CDR3 runs to 13 residues. Germline CDR1 reads SGDLS; CDR2 reads YYNGEE. The chain's CDR3 is CASSVRGIGELFF. The CDR3 nucleotides read TGTGCCAGCAGCGTACGCGGGATCGGGGAGCTGTTTTTT.

This rearrangement joins TRBV5-1 to TRBJ1-1; D call uncertain. This CDR3 region has 14 residues. Germline V gives CDR1 SGHRS, CDR2 YFSETQ. V shed 7 bases and J shed 4 bases, with 17 bases lying between them. The CDR3 here is CASRGEGVRTEAFF. In DNA, the CDR3 is TGCGCCAGCCGCGGAGAGGGCGTACGCACTGAAGCTTTCTTT.

This chain connects TRBV5-1 to TRBJ2-5; a possible D gene is TRBD2 (6 bases). Germline CDR1 is SGHRS and CDR2 is YFSETQ. This CDR3 has 15 amino acids. The ends were cut back, 5 bases at V and 2 bases at J, with 16 bases in the middle. CDR3: CASSWGRQIQETQYF. CDR3 in DNA: TGCGCCAGCAGTTGGGGGAGGCAGATACAAGAGACCCAGTACTTC.

This chain uses TRBV11-2 with TRBJ2-1, with 10 positions matching TRBD2. Looked up from germline, CDR1 is SGHAT and CDR2 is FQNNGV. V gave up 4 bases and J gave up 4 bases; unmatched junction bases: 10. There are 17 residues in the CDR3. This CDR3 is CASSSFTGLADYNEQFF. For the CDR3, the DNA is TGTGCCAGCAGCTCTTTTACCGGACTAGCGGATTACAATGAGCAGTTCTTC.

The chain couples TRBV6-5 to TRBJ1-5, with TRBD1 as a possible D gene (5 bases). CDR3 length equals 15 residues. The germline V gene has CDR1 MNHEY and CDR2 SVGAGI. Trimming took 0 bases from V and 3 from J, leaving 9 bases between them. As DNA, the CDR3 is TGTGCCAGCAGTTACTCTTCGACAGTCAATCAGCCCCAGCATTTT. As protein: CASSYSSTVNQPQHF.

About this clone itself: Other DNA variants within this sample encode the same CDR3. This chain links TRBV11-3 with TRBJ2-1; the D gene is possibly TRBD2 (6 bases). V was clipped by 5 bases and J by 7 bases, with 15 bases between them. Per the germline V gene, CDR1 is SGHNT and CDR2 is YENEEA. There are 14 residues in the CDR3. The CDR3 coding sequence is TGTGCCAGCAGCCCGGGATCCCGGGGGAATGAGCAGTTCTTC. The encoded protein is CASSPGSRGNEQFF.

V is TRBV7-2 and J is TRBJ2-1; TRBD2 matches at 9 bases. Germline V lookup: CDR1 SGHTA, CDR2 FQGNSA. V lost 7 bases and J lost 5; bases outside the gene matches: 9. This CDR3 spans 15 amino acids. For the CDR3, the DNA is TGTGCCAGCACCTATAGCGGGAGAAATCACAATGAGCAGTTCTTC. It is translated as CASTYSGRNHNEQFF. Complete variable domain (other parts from reference TRBV7-2 and TRBJ2-1): GAGVSQSPSNKVTEKGKDVELRCDPISGHTALYWYRQSLGQGLEFLIYFQGNSAPDKSGLPSDRFSAERTGGSVSTLTIQRTQQEDSAVYLCASTYSGRNHNEQFFGPGTRLTVL.

The chain uses TRBV28 and TRBJ1-1; D is uncertain. The V end was cut by 7 bases, the J end by 0 bases, with 6 bases between. Germline CDR1 MDHEN, CDR2 SYDVKM. The CDR3 sequence is 12 residues long. CDR3 nucleotides: TGTGCCAGCATCACAGTGAACACTGAAGCTTTCTTT. It codes for CASITVNTEAFF.

The chain uses TRBV27 and TRBJ2-7; 10 bases are a match to TRBD2. CDR3 length equals 15 residues. Germline V lookup: CDR1 MNHEY, CDR2 SMNVEV (reference sequence). The junction had 4 bases not matched to a gene; V was cut back by 5 bases and J by 0 bases. The DNA for the CDR3 is TGTGCCAGCAGTCGAACTAGCGGGACCTCCTACGAGCAGTACTTC. It yields the protein CASSRTSGTSYEQYF.

The chain combines TRBV30 with TRBJ1-2, with TRBD1 matching 7 bases. Germline lookup yields CDR1 GTSNPN and CDR2 SVGIG (reference sequence). Trimming removed 1 base from V and 2 bases from J; junction bases left unmatched: 1. The CDR3 runs 13 residues. CDR3 sequence: CAWSATGNYGYTF. DNA for the CDR3: TGTGCCTGGAGTGCGACAGGGAACTATGGCTACACCTTC.

V gene TRBV6-5 combines with J gene TRBJ2-7; D may be TRBD2 (5 bases). Per the germline V gene, CDR1 is MNHEY and CDR2 is SVGAGI. Between the trimmed V and J ends, which lost 2 bases and 7 bases, there was a span of 12 bases. This CDR3 spans 13 amino acids. CDR3 in amino acids: CASSYAGTPEQYF. Written as DNA, the CDR3 is TGTGCCAGCAGTTACGCGGGTACGCCAGAGCAGTACTTC.

This clone occurred once. The J gene is TRBJ2-5, the V gene TRBV5-1; D may be TRBD1 or TRBD2 (5 bases each). Germline V lookup: CDR1 SGHRS, CDR2 YFSETQ. Trimming pared 4 bases from V and 3 bases from J, leaving 13 bases between. This CDR3 comprises 14 residues. The chain's CDR3 is CASSERVGEETQYF. The CDR3 DNA reads as TGCGCCAGCAGCGAGAGGGTGGGGGAAGAGACCCAGTACTTC. The full variable domain, rest sourced from reference TRBV5-1 and TRBJ2-5, is KAGVTQTPRYLIKTRGQQVTLSCSPISGHRSVSWYQQTPGQGLQFLFEYFSETQRNKGNFPGRFSGRQFSNSRSEMNVSTLELGDSALYLCASSERVGEETQYFGPGTRLLVL.

The chain links TRBV6-5 to TRBJ2-5, with D unresolved. CDR1 MNHEY and CDR2 SVGAGI come from the germline V gene. There are 16 residues in the CDR3. Trimming removed 4 bases at V and 2 bases at J, with 17 bases between. The CDR3 bases are TGTGCCAGCAGTTCAATTAGGTTTCCTTATCAAGAGACCCAGTACTTC. It is translated as CASSSIRFPYQETQYF.

The chain couples TRBV6-1 to TRBJ2-1; D unresolved. CDR3 size: 11 residues. CDR1 is MNHNS, CDR2 SASEGT, per germline. V was shortened by 9 bases and J by 6 bases, with 9 bases between the two germline ends. CDR3 in amino acids: CASLYVNEQFF. The CDR3 DNA reads TGTGCCAGTCTATACGTCAATGAGCAGTTCTTC.

This CDR3 reads CSVDGVASGTNEQYF. The CDR3 nucleotides are TGCAGCGTGGACGGGGTTGCTAGCGGGACTAACGAGCAGTACTTC. The genes are TRBV29-1 and TRBJ2-7, with TRBD2 matching 9 bases. CDR1 is SQVTM, CDR2 ANQGSEA, per germline. CDR3 size: 15 residues. J was trimmed by 5 bases and V by 6 bases; bases with no gene match: 14.

CDR3 sequence (DNA): TGTGCCAGCTCCCTGGGACTAGCGGGAGTCAATGAGCAGTTCTTC. It translates to CASSLGLAGVNEQFF. The V call is TRBV18, the J call TRBJ2-1; 14 bases align to TRBD2. Germline CDR1 reads KGHSH; CDR2 reads LQKENI. V was clipped by 6 bases and J by 6 bases; unmatched bases: 4. The CDR3 loop spans 15 amino acids.